The T cell receptor (beta chain) under discussion was sequenced for a study of post-analysis software for immune sequencing data. Study information: Secondary progressive, relapsing-remitting and progressive-relapsing multiple sclerosis were among the included disease courses. Study results and limitations: When patients were compared with controls, a handful of TRBV segments were more frequent, TRBV5-6, TRBV5-1 and TRBV20-1 among them.

Presence of unique molecular identifiers characterized the TCR beta cDNA libraries. TCRdb processed the PCR reads anew with MiXCR; each CDR3 protein has one entry. The sample shows 750,000 to 950,000 distinct CDR3 sequences, 40% to 55% of them seen only once. A remark on this clonotype: Its cognate antigen is unknown.

The CDR3 contains 13 residues. Per germline, CDR1 SEHNR and CDR2 FQNEAQ (reference sequence). Trimming took off 8 bases at V and 3 bases at J, with 11 bases between the two ends. The sequence was collected from a girl between 10 and 17 years old with multiple sclerosis. V gene TRBV7-9 combines with J gene TRBJ1-5; D is ambiguous. The material sequenced was blood. This chain's CDR3 is CASAAQPNQPQHF. The CDR3 nucleotides read TGTGCCAGCGCCGCCCAGCCCAATCAGCCCCAGCATTTT.